This TCR beta chain emerged from a study of T-cell memory formation after mild COVID-19. Study-wide context: Largely, TCR clusters stayed within a single donor. Study-level results: Some clones that responded were present in memory (sampled pre-infection), which suggests cross-reactive memory joined.

The length of the CDR3 is 16 residues. The ends were cut back, 7 bases at V and 3 bases at J, with 22 bases in the middle. From germline, CDR1 is MNHEY and CDR2 SMNVEV (reference sequence). TCRdb itself ran the 5' RACE reads through MiXCR, one entry per CDR3 protein. The sample carries around 340,000 distinct CDR3 sequences, 20% to 25% recorded once. On this clonotype itself: Its antigen is unknown.

This receptor was obtained from an adult woman who had mild COVID-19 (a few samples of this study predate the infection). Cell type and time point are not known. The chain recombines TRBV27 with TRBJ2-7, with a tentative D call TRBD1 (6 bases). The sequencing sample was made of PBMCs or a T cell subset sorted from them (not recorded which). The DNA of the CDR3 is TGTGCCAGCATGGAGGTCGGACAGACATCCTTCTACGAGCAGTACTTC. Its protein is CASMEVGQTSFYEQYF.